In its sample, the clone carrying this T cell receptor (beta chain) was seen many times. Its target is not known. This sample was taken from a study of blood T cells in healthy people across ages. General study results and limits: Among long-lived donors, naive CD4+ cells were more numerous and diversity higher than in aged donors.

In terms of origin and age, donors were healthy Caucasian individuals from Russia aged about 6 to 90. With 5 bases clipped from V and 1 base from J, the junction kept 4 bases outside the gene matches. This CDR3 is 14 amino acids long. The germline V gene encodes CDR1 SQVTM and CDR2 ANQGSEA. Sample-barcoded 5' priming and a J-beta primer mix drove a second PCR of 7 to 11 cycles. Each of the cDNA molecules was tagged by a template-switch adaptor with 12 random nucleotides. TCRdb ran MiXCR on the 5' RACE reads and lists one entry per CDR3 protein. The repertoire holds 600,000 to 800,000 distinct CDR3 sequences, more than 20% seen once, with 3.5% to 4% in the top ten.

Sequencing was carried out using blood. The chain uses TRBV29-1 and TRBJ2-1; 8 positions agree with TRBD2. The clonotype comes from a man between 65 and 85 years old in good health. The CDR3 nucleotides are TGCAGCGTTAATGCGGGAGGATCCTACAATGAGCAGTTCTTC. This sequence encodes CSVNAGGSYNEQFF.